Reported below is one T cell receptor (beta chain). Only in-frame clones appear in the TCRdb table, and some are missing; sequencing was by immunoSEQ multiplex PCR. The sample shows hundreds of thousands of clones, about 80% of them seen only once. The germline V gene has CDR1 SGHAT and CDR2 FQNNGV. Between the trimmed V and J ends, which lost 4 bases and 6 bases, there was a span of 12 bases. The CDR3 sequence is 14 residues long. This entry is derived from a study of shared clonotypes between healthy human individuals. The chain has TRBV11-2 and TRBJ1-4; D is undetermined. Material: memory CD4+ T cells sorted from blood. Subset given: CD45RA-negative fraction. This receptor was obtained from a woman in her twenties or thirties in good health. The CDR3, as DNA: TGTGCCAGCAGCTCCGTACCGGCGGATGAAAAACTGTTTTTT. Its translation is CASSSVPADEKLFF.